Sequencing of this TCR beta chain was carried out in a study of T cells in Graves' hyperthyroidism and ophthalmopathy (dated by TCRdb to the late 2010s). Some background on the complete study: Peripheral blood was collected at initial diagnosis, before any treatment. The paper describes TCR Vbeta CDR3 sequencing of some 130 peripheral blood samples, made up of about 41 ophthalmopathy patients, around 73 hyperthyroidism patients and roughly 17 progressor patients. TCR V-J signatures able to tell the groups apart were searched for in a discovery cohort of 95 to 100 patients, of whom approximately 40 had Graves' ophthalmopathy and about 60 had stable Graves' hyperthyroidism. After sampling, hyperthyroidism patients received methimazole starting at 30 mg daily, and ophthalmopathy patients received high-dose intravenous methylprednisolone. The approximately 98 discovery patients were randomly divided into training and test sets at a 7:3 ratio. Whether ophthalmopathy could be predicted prospectively was tested in an independent validation cohort made up of some 20 hyperthyroidism patients plus 17 patients who later progressed to ophthalmopathy. The study also compared thyroid tissue and blood T-cell repertoires from 6 or 7 Graves' hyperthyroidism patients. General study outcomes and caveats: In cross-validation, a model built on a 13 V-J signature told ophthalmopathy apart from stable hyperthyroidism with 85% to 90% sensitivity and 81% to 82% specificity, and in testing the same model reached 80%/75%. Most expanded thyroid clonotypes (frequency above 0.001) were also found in blood, which suggests that blood repertoires may mirror thyroid immune responses. In validation, the model predicted progression to ophthalmopathy with approximately 71% sensitivity and 72.22% specificity, a median of about six months before onset. Sample size was not statistically predetermined, and investigators were not blinded to group allocation.

Ophthalmopathy patients had moderately to severely active disease, Clinical Activity Score of at least 3, NOSPECS grade of at least 4, and duration under 3 months. The study excluded patients with uncontrolled infections, other autoimmune diseases, pregnancy or lactation. Diagnoses were based on clinical symptoms, serum thyroxine and TRAb, thyroid ultrasound and orbital computed tomography. Ficoll-Paque density gradient centrifugation was used to isolate PBMCs from 8 to 10 ml of fresh peripheral blood. Total RNA was extracted with Trizol reagent, and quality was checked on an Agilent 2100 Bioanalyzer. The CDR3 starts with the cysteine, ends with the phenylalanine, and has 11 residues. This entry keeps only the CDR3 DNA: 33 bases, framed from base 1. Sequences KGHDR (CDR1) and SFDVKD (CDR2) are obtained from the germline V gene. V is shortened by 7 bases, J by 1 base, and the region joining them spans 2 bases.

On this clonotype: Its recognized antigen is unknown. No base quality values were provided; no much bigger clone lies one nucleotide off.

Amplification of TCR beta CDR3 regions was carried out from RNA transcripts. The first round of RT-PCR for the TCR CDR3 was performed with the HTBI primer set and the Qiagen OneStep RT-PCR kit. The libraries were constructed in a second round of multiplex PCR and then size-selected and purified. Sequencing of the libraries was done on an Illumina HiSeq2000 using paired-end 100 bp reads. Per the original workflow: SOAPnuke was used to process the raw data, with reads discarded if the reads contained adapters or uncalled bases, had a mean Phred below 15, or lacked an exact constant-primer or identifier match. COPE v1.2.5 was used to merge the high-quality paired reads, and each unique nucleotide sequence was defined as a clonotype. Clonotypes were aligned to IMGT TRBV, TRBD and TRBJ reference segments using MiTCR v1.1. Analysis was restricted to V-J combinations with a frequency above 0.0001, which covered about 99% of repertoires. The TCS score was defined as the ratio of F50 (clonal expansion) to E x V (chaos), calculated using BLOSUM62-based TCRdist between CDR3 peptides within each V-J. Welch's t-statistics and random forest reduced 514 V-J features to 13, which were used in a naive Bayes classifier (R e1071). TCRdb itself trimmed the public reads at Q25 with fastp, ran MiXCR and retained productive beta chains. Entries are consolidated by CDR3 protein sequence, retaining the most common genes and DNA. TCRdb's processing, not the authors', yielded these V and J calls. The sample yields over 350,000 distinct CDR3 sequences; roughly 14% were counted once. Of the sample, 13% is held by the ten largest clones.

This chain is built from TRBV24-1 and TRBJ2-3; a confident D gene designation cannot be given. The origin of this receptor is a man younger than 35 with Graves' ophthalmopathy. The sample consisted of blood. The bases read TGTGCCACCAGCGGCACAGATACGCAGTATTTT. Protein translation: CATSGTDTQYF.